Included here is one TCR beta chain sequence, with context. The data were produced by immunoSEQ multiplex PCR, yet TCRdb's version contains in-frame clones alone and is incomplete. The data contain tens of thousands of clones, 80% to 90% of them singletons. This sample was included in a study of OX40 agonist ivuxolimab in advanced cancers. Unmatched junction bases numbered 10, after V lost 2 bases and J lost 2 bases. The CDR3 length is 17 residues. Germline V CDR1 and CDR2: LGHNA, YNFKEQ. This specimen consisted of CD4+ or CD8+ T cells sorted from blood, obtained in a trial of the OX40 agonist ivuxolimab. The rearrangement joins TRBV4-2 to TRBJ2-3; TRBD1 aligns across 7 bases. This clonotype was sampled from an adult with an advanced solid tumor such as melanoma, head and neck, liver or kidney cancer. CDR3 region: CASSQIPRDSNTDTQYF. For the CDR3, the DNA is TGTGCCAGCAGCCAAATCCCGAGGGACAGCAACACAGATACGCAGTATTTT.